What follows is one T cell receptor (beta chain) and its context. Generated by immunoSEQ multiplex PCR, the TCRdb table keeps only in-frame clones and is missing some. This table has about 62,000 clones, more than 85% appearing once. This sample is drawn from a study of OX40 agonist ivuxolimab in advanced cancers. Across the whole study: The mean age was approximately 60 years, ranging from 23 to 79, with about four fifths of participants male.

Trimming took 6 bases from V and 2 from J, leaving 13 bases between them. The CDR3 runs to 13 residues. The germline gives CDR1 SQVTM, CDR2 ANQGSEA. This clonotype originated in an adult with an advanced solid tumor such as melanoma, head and neck, liver or kidney cancer. The chain is built from TRBV29-1 and TRBJ1-2; D perhaps matches TRBD1 (6 bases). This specimen was CD4+ or CD8+ T cells sorted from blood, taken in a trial of the OX40 agonist ivuxolimab. The CDR3 reads CSVGYRENYGYTF. CDR3 nucleotides: TGCAGCGTGGGTTACAGGGAAAACTATGGCTACACCTTC.